The 31 T cell receptor beta chains in this list originate from one sample, sequenced in a study of Tregs in tolerant kidney transplant recipients. The method was immunoSEQ multiplex PCR; TCRdb's version includes in-frame clones alone and lacks a portion of them. The sample yields under 85,000 clones, 85% to 90% seen once. The source was CD4+ T cells from blood, collected before the transplant. These receptors were collected from a human donor who received a combined kidney and bone marrow transplant.

CDR3 DNA: TGTGCCATTTCGGACAGCCAAGACACTGAAGCTTTCTTT. Translating gives CAISDSQDTEAFF. The chain couples TRBV10-3 to TRBJ1-1, with D possibly being TRBD1 (6 bases). This CDR3 has 13 amino acids. CDR1 and CDR2 from the germline V gene are ENHRY and SYGVKD. Trimming removed 9 bases from V and 3 bases from J, with 14 bases in between.

The chain carries TRBV10-3 and TRBJ1-2, with 7 bases fitting TRBD1. The CDR3 spans 12 residues. V gave up 6 bases and J gave up 5 bases; unmatched junction bases: 3. CDR1 ENHRY and CDR2 SYGVKD come from the germline V gene. The CDR3: CAIRMTGYGYTF. CDR3 nucleotide sequence: TGTGCCATCAGGATGACAGGGTATGGCTACACCTTC.

This chain connects TRBV7-3 to TRBJ2-1; 7 bases fit TRBD1. Trimming cost V 5 bases and J 4 bases; bases outside gene matches: 14. Germline CDR1 and CDR2: SGHTA and FQGTGA. There are 17 residues in the CDR3. CDR3 bases: TGTGCCAGCAGCCCACAGTTTGGAAGGGGGCAATACAATGAGCAGTTCTTC. Residues: CASSPQFGRGQYNEQFF.

The chain uses TRBV6-5 and TRBJ1-1; D is unclear. The CDR3 runs to 13 residues. CDR1 and CDR2 (germline): MNHEY, SVGAGI. Trimming shortened V by 2 bases and J by 4 bases, and 8 bases separated the two germline ends. CDR3 DNA sequence: TGTGCCAGCAGTTACGTAGCTACCACTGAAGCTTTCTTT. Translating gives CASSYVATTEAFF.

V is TRBV11-2 and J is TRBJ2-7; 9 nucleotides agree with TRBD2. Germline values: CDR1 SGHAT, CDR2 FQNNGV. This CDR3 has 15 residues. Germline trimming cut 5 bases from V and 4 bases from J; bases unmatched to any gene: 9. The CDR3 DNA reads as TGTGCCAGCAGCCCCCGGGGTAGCGGGAGATACGAGCAGTACTTC. Translated, it gives CASSPRGSGRYEQYF.

J is TRBJ2-7 and V is TRBV28; 8 bases are a match to TRBD2. The CDR3 covers 15 residues. J lost 2 bases, V lost 5 bases, and 8 bases had no gene match. Germline V gene data show CDR1 as MDHEN and CDR2 as SYDVKM. The DNA for the CDR3 is TGTGCCAGCAGTGAGACACTAGCGGTTACCTACGAGCAGTACTTC. It encodes CASSETLAVTYEQYF.

The V and J genes are TRBV4-1 and TRBJ2-3; 16 bases agree with TRBD2. This CDR3 spans 19 amino acids. Germline V gene sequence: CDR1 MGHRA, CDR2 YSYEKL. V gave up 0 bases and J gave up 0 bases; unmatched junction bases: 3. CDR3 nucleotide sequence: TGCGCCAGCAGCCAAGAGGGGACTAGCGGGAGGGTTAGCACAGATACGCAGTATTTT. Translating gives CASSQEGTSGRVSTDTQYF.

This clone was counted between two and nine times. Mismatch with germline at one junction end may stem from a read error. The genes are TRBV27 and TRBJ2-7; TRBD2 aligns across 9 bases. The CDR3 contains 12 residues. The germline gives CDR1 MNHEY, CDR2 SMNVEV (reference sequence). CDR3 region: CSRLAVFYEQYF. In nucleotides, the CDR3 is TGCTCACGACTAGCGGTTTTCTACGAGCAGTACTTC.

This rearrangement joins TRBV7-6 to TRBJ2-5, with 13 bases fitting TRBD2. Germline V lookup: CDR1 SGHVS, CDR2 FNYEAQ. This CDR3 contains 17 residues. Trimming took 0 bases from V and 5 from J; bases not matched to a gene: 6. The CDR3: CASSLASGTSGTETQYF. The CDR3 coding sequence is TGTGCCAGCAGCTTAGCTTCCGGGACTAGCGGGACGGAGACCCAGTACTTC.

The CDR3 here is CASRDSLPGLASYTQYF. CDR3 in DNA: TGTGCCAGCAGAGATTCTTTGCCGGGACTAGCGTCATATACGCAGTATTTT. V is TRBV25-1 and J is TRBJ2-3, with 10 bases fitting TRBD2. Unmatched junction bases numbered 16, after V lost 6 bases and J lost 7 bases. This CDR3 has 17 residues. Germline V gene lookup returns CDR1 MGHDK and CDR2 SYGVNS.

The CDR3 DNA follows: TGTGCCAGCAGCGTAGAAAGCGGGAGTTACAATGAGCAGTTCTTC. Translated, it gives CASSVESGSYNEQFF. The chain carries TRBV9 and TRBJ2-1; TRBD2 aligns across 8 bases. Germline assignment: CDR1 SGDLS and CDR2 YYNGEE. CDR3 length equals 15 residues. The trim removed 0 bases at V and 4 bases at J, leaving 3 bases unmatched.

This clone was observed once. This chain uses TRBV28 with TRBJ1-5; possibly TRBD1 for D (6 bases). The V gene lost 7 bases and the J gene lost 6 bases, with 16 bases spanning the gap. The CDR3 contains 14 residues. From germline, CDR1 is MDHEN and CDR2 SYDVKM. This CDR3 is CASNPPGGLQPQHF. The CDR3 DNA follows: TGTGCCAGCAACCCCCCGGGGGGGCTTCAGCCCCAGCATTTT. Drawing the rest from reference TRBV28 and TRBJ1-5, the complete variable domain is DVKVTQSSRYLVKRTGEKVFLECVQDMDHENMFWYRQDPGLGLRLIYFSYDVKMKEKGDIPEGYSVSREKKERFSLILESASTNQTSMYLCASNPPGGLQPQHFGDGTRLSIL.

This chain connects TRBV11-3 to TRBJ2-1; 9 bases match TRBD1. The junction had 1 base not matched to a gene; V was cut back by 3 bases and J by 1 base. Germline CDR1 and CDR2: SGHNT and YENEEA. The CDR3 runs to 15 residues. Here the CDR3 DNA reads TGTGCCAGCAGCTTGGACAGGGGTTCCTACAATGAGCAGTTCTTC. This gives the protein CASSLDRGSYNEQFF.

The rearrangement joins TRBV7-8 to TRBJ1-1; no reliable D call. The CDR3 has 13 amino acids. Trimming removed 6 bases at V and 5 bases at J, with 13 bases between. In germline, CDR1 is SGHVS, CDR2 FQNEAQ. The CDR3 DNA reads TGTGCCAGCAGATTGGGCATGGAAACTGAAGCTTTCTTT. Protein sequence: CASRLGMETEAFF.

This rearrangement joins TRBV4-1 to TRBJ1-5; D not resolved. The germline V and J ends were trimmed by 0 bases and 6 bases, with 12 bases remaining between them. The CDR3 length is 15 residues. Germline lookup yields CDR1 MGHRA and CDR2 YSYEKL. DNA for the CDR3: TGCGCCAGCAGCCAAGAAAGGCACACGGGTCAGCCCCAGCATTTT. Protein: CASSQERHTGQPQHF.

The V and J genes are TRBV10-3 and TRBJ1-2, with TRBD1 matching over 7 bases. The germline CDR1 and CDR2 sequences are ENHRY and SYGVKD. The CDR3 spans 15 residues. Losses at the gene ends were 3 bases for V and 1 base for J; bases not matched to a gene: 5. CDR3 loop: CAISENRGNNYGYTF. Written as DNA, the CDR3 is TGTGCCATCAGTGAAAACAGGGGAAATAACTATGGCTACACCTTC.

The V gene is TRBV18, the J gene TRBJ2-1; D is ambiguous. V was cut by 2 bases and J by 4 bases, with 15 bases left in between. This CDR3 contains 16 residues. Germline V gene lookup returns CDR1 KGHSH and CDR2 LQKENI. DNA of the CDR3: TGTGCCAGCTCACCAGATCCGGGTCGCTCTTACAATGAGCAGTTCTTC. Translation: CASSPDPGRSYNEQFF.

This chain joins TRBV2 and TRBJ1-2; D gene uncertain. Per germline, CDR1 SNHLY and CDR2 FYNNEI. V dropped 2 bases and J dropped 5 bases, with 6 bases sitting between them. There are 12 residues in the CDR3. CDR3 sequence: CASSEQEYGYTF. In DNA form, the CDR3 reads TGTGCCAGCAGTGAACAGGAATATGGCTACACCTTC.

V is TRBV13 and J is TRBJ2-5, with TRBD1 matching 8 bases. CDR1 is PRHDT and CDR2 is FYEKMQ in the germline V gene (reference sequence). Trimming cost V 5 bases and J 3 bases; bases outside gene matches: 8. The CDR3 is made up of 15 amino acids. CDR3 in DNA: TGTGCCAGCAGCCCGGGGACAGGCAAGGAAGAGACCCAGTACTTC. It translates to CASSPGTGKEETQYF. The whole variable domain, remainder taken from reference TRBV13 and TRBJ2-5, is AAGVIQSPRHLIKEKRETATLKCYPIPRHDTVYWYQQGPGQDPQFLISFYEKMQSDKGSIPDRFSAQQFSDYHSELNMSSLELGDSALYFCASSPGTGKEETQYFGPGTRLLVL.

This sequence joins TRBV5-1 and TRBJ2-5; the match to TRBD2 covers 9 bases. Germline assignment: CDR1 SGHRS and CDR2 YFSETQ. CDR3 size: 18 residues. V shed 5 bases, J shed 4 bases, and the junction held 18 bases outside the gene matches. The CDR3 protein is CASREGVDPAGGGETQYF. The CDR3 DNA sequence: TGCGCCAGCAGAGAAGGGGTGGACCCAGCGGGAGGTGGAGAGACCCAGTACTTC.

V usage is TRBV7-9 and J usage is TRBJ2-2, with TRBD2 matching over 16 bases. The CDR3 is 17 residues long. Looked up from germline, CDR1 is SEHNR and CDR2 is FQNEAQ (reference sequence). The trim removed 10 bases at V and 5 bases at J, leaving 10 bases unmatched. CDR3 nucleotide sequence: TGTGCCATCCCGGGACTAGCGGGAGGGCCTGGGACCGGGGAGCTGTTTTTT. It encodes CAIPGLAGGPGTGELFF. Looking up the rest from reference TRBV7-9 and TRBJ2-2 gives the full variable domain: DTGVSQNPRHKITKRGQNVTFRCDPISEHNRLYWYRQTLGQGPEFLTYFQNEAQLEKSRLLSDRFSAERPKGSFSTLEIQRTEQGDSAMYLCAIPGLAGGPGTGELFFGEGSRLTVL.

V is TRBV7-3 and J is TRBJ2-1, with 9 bases identical to TRBD1. Germline CDR1 is SGHTA and CDR2 is FQGTGA. V was clipped by 2 bases and J by 3 bases; unmatched bases: 2. The CDR3 is 15 residues long. The CDR3 bases are TGTGCCAGCAGCTTAGGACAGGGGAACTACAATGAGCAGTTCTTC. Translating gives CASSLGQGNYNEQFF. Together with reference TRBV7-3 and TRBJ2-1, the CDR3 gives the full variable domain: GAGVSQTPSNKVTEKGKYVELRCDPISGHTALYWYRQSLGQGPEFLIYFQGTGAADDSGLPNDRFFAVRPEGSVSTLKIQRTERGDSAVYLCASSLGQGNYNEQFFGPGTRLTVL.

The CDR3, as DNA: TGTGCCACCAGCAGAGAAGGACAGACCTACGAGCAGTACTTC. Protein sequence: CATSREGQTYEQYF. The chain couples TRBV15 to TRBJ2-7; D may be TRBD1 (6 bases). Germline CDR1 reads LNHNV; CDR2 reads YYDKDF (reference sequence). The CDR3 sequence is 14 residues long. Trimming took 0 bases from V and 2 from J, leaving 8 bases between them.

V and J are TRBV21-1 and TRBJ2-7; the table's D call TRBD2 went unverified against the DNA. TRBV21-1 constitutes a pseudogene. The CDR3 covers 16 residues. The CDR3 DNA reads as TGTGCCAGCAGCAATTTAGCGGGAGGTTGCCCCTACGAGCAGTACTTC. It specifies CASSNLAGGCPYEQYF.

The chain recombines TRBV28 with TRBJ1-2, with D possibly TRBD1 on 6 matching bases. Germline V CDR1 and CDR2: MDHEN, SYDVKM. Trimming took 3 bases from V and 2 from J, leaving 13 bases between them. The CDR3 is 15 amino acids. The CDR3 nucleotides are TGTGCCAGCAGTTTTTTAGGACAGCTAAACTATGGCTACACCTTC. Translated: CASSFLGQLNYGYTF.

The chain combines TRBV19 with TRBJ2-1; 12 bases are a match to TRBD2. The CDR3 has 18 amino acids. J gave up 5 bases and V 4 bases, and 12 bases lay outside the gene matches. The germline gives CDR1 LNHDA, CDR2 SQIVND (reference sequence). CDR3 nucleotide sequence: TGTGCCAGTAGTACACCTCCTAGCGGGAGGGCCCGGGACAATGAGCAGTTCTTC. Its translation: CASSTPPSGRARDNEQFF.

The genes are TRBV10-1 and TRBJ2-2; a weak D match, TRBD2 (6 bases). This CDR3 spans 13 amino acids. Germline CDR1 and CDR2: WNHNN and SYGVQD (reference sequence). The V and J ends lost 2 bases and 5 bases respectively, with 6 bases between them. CDR3 DNA: TGCGCCAGCAGTGAGGCGGGGACCGGGGAGCTGTTTTTT. It encodes CASSEAGTGELFF.

V gene TRBV10-1 combines with J gene TRBJ2-2; D possibly corresponds to TRBD2 (5 bases). The CDR3 is 16 amino acids. Trimming removed 6 bases from V and 7 bases from J, with 21 bases in between. Per the germline V gene, CDR1 is WNHNN and CDR2 is SYGVQD (reference sequence). The CDR3 nucleotides are TGCGCCAGCAGAGGTGGAGGATCAGACTCGTTCGGGGAGCTGTTTTTT. Protein product: CASRGGGSDSFGELFF.

The genes are TRBV16 and TRBJ1-1; D is unclear. Germline CDR1 reads KGHSY; CDR2 reads FQNENV. The CDR3 sequence is 13 residues long. Trimming shortened V by 3 bases and J by 5 bases, and 10 bases separated the two germline ends. CDR3 region: CASSQGGLTEAFF. The CDR3, as DNA: TGTGCCAGCAGCCAGGGAGGGCTTACTGAAGCTTTCTTT.

The chain uses TRBV21-1 and TRBJ2-7; TRBD2, as called in the table, went unchecked against the DNA. TRBV21-1 is shown as a pseudogene. The CDR3 sequence is 14 residues long. The CDR3 loop is CASSKEARTYEQYF. The CDR3 coding sequence is TGTGCCAGCAGCAAAGAGGCGAGGACCTACGAGCAGTACTTC.

The chain links TRBV11-1 to TRBJ2-1; D is perhaps TRBD2 (6 bases). V was cut by 1 base and J by 7 bases, with 20 bases left in between. Germline CDR1 reads SGHAT; CDR2 reads FQDESV (reference sequence). CDR3 length equals 17 residues. CDR3 DNA sequence: TGTGCCAGCAGCTTAGGAGCCTTCAGGGAGGATAAGAATGAGCAGTTCTTC. It specifies CASSLGAFREDKNEQFF.